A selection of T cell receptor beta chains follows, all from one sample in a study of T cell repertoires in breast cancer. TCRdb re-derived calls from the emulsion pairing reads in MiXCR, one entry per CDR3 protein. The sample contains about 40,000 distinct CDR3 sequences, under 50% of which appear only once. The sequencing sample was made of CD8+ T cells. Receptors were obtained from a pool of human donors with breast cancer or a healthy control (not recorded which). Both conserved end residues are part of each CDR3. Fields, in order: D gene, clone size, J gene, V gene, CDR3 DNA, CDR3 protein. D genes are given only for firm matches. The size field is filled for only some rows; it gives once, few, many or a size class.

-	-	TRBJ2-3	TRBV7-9	TGTGCCAGCAGCCGCGACGGGGCGCCAGATACGCAGTATTTT	CASSRDGAPDTQYF
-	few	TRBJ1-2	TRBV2	TGTGCCAGCAGTGAGCAGGGGAAAGCGGGCTACACCTTC	CASSEQGKAGYTF
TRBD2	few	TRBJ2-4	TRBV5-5	TGTGCCAGCAGCCGGACTAGCGGGAGTGTTACCAAAAACATTCAGTACTTC	CASSRTSGSVTKNIQYF
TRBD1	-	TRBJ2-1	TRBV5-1	TGCGCCAGCGGACAGGGGAATACGGCCTACAATGAGCAGTTCTTC	CASGQGNTAYNEQFF
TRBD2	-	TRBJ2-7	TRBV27	TGTGCCAGCAGTTTTGGAGCGGGAGGCTACGAGCAGTACTTC	CASSFGAGGYEQYF
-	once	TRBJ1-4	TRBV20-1	TGCAGTGCTAAACCTGCGGGACCCACTAATGAAAAACTGTTTTTT	CSAKPAGPTNEKLFF
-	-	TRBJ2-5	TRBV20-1	TGCAGTGCGGCTGGACAATTTCACACGGAGACCCAGTACTTC	CSAAGQFHTETQYF
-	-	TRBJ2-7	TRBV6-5	TGTGCCAGCAGACGACCCTATCCAGGGGGGCTCTACTACGAGCAGTACTTC	CASRRPYPGGLYYEQYF
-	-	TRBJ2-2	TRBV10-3	TGTGCCATCAGGGAGGGGACCCTGAACACCGGGGAGCTGTTTTTT	CAIREGTLNTGELFF
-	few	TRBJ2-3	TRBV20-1	TGCAGTGCTCAAGGGTGGGTGGATACGCAGTATTTT	CSAQGWVDTQYF